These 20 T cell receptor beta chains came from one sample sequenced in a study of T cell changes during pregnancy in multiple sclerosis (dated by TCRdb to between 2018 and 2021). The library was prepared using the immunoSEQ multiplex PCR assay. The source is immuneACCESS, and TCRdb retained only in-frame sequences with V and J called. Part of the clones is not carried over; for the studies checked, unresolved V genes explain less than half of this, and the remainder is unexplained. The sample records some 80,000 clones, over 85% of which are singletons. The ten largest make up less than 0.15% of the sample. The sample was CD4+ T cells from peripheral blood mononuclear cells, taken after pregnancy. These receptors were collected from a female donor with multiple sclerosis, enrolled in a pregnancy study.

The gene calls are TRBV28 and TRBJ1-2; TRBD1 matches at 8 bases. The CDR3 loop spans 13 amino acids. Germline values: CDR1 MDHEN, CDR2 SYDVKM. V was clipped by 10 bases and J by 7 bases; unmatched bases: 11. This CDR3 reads CATDRSGGAGYTF. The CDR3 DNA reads TGTGCCACCGACCGATCAGGGGGCGCTGGCTACACCTTC.

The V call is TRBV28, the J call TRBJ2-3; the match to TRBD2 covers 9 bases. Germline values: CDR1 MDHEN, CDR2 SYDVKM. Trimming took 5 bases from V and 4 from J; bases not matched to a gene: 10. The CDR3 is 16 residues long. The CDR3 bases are TGTGCCAGCAGTCCAACTAGCGGGTTGGGTTCAGATACGCAGTATTTT. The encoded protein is CASSPTSGLGSDTQYF.

CDR3 DNA sequence: TGTGCCAGTACCACAGGGACAGGGGTTCGGATTGAGCAGTTCTTC. It specifies CASTTGTGVRIEQFF. The chain has TRBV19 and TRBJ2-1, with 10 bases that match TRBD1. The CDR3 loop spans 15 amino acids. The J segment lost 9 bases and the V segment lost 7 bases, leaving 12 bases of the junction unmatched. From germline, CDR1 is LNHDA and CDR2 SQIVND (reference sequence).

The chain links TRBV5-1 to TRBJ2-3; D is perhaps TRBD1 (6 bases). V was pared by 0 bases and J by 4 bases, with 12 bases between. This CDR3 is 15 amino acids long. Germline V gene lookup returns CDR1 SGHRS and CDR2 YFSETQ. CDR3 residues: CASSLGTVRADTQYF. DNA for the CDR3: TGCGCCAGCAGCTTGGGGACAGTAAGGGCAGATACGCAGTATTTT.

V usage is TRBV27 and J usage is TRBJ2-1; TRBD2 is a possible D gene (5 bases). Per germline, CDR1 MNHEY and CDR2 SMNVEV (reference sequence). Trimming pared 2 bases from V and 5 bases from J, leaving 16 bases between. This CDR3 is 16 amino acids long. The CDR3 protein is CASSLTPLPGNNEQFF. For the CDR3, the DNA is TGTGCCAGCAGTTTAACTCCCCTTCCGGGGAACAATGAGCAGTTCTTC.

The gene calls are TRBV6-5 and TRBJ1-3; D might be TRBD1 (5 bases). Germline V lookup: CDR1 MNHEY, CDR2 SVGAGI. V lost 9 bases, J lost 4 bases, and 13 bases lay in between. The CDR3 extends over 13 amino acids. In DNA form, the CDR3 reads TGTGCCAGTAAGAGGACAAACGGAAACACCATATATTTT. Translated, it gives CASKRTNGNTIYF.

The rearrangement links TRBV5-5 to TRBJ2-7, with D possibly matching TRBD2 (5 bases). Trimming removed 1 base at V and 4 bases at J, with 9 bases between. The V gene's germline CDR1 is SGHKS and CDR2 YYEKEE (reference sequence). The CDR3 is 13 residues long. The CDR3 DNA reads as TGTGCCAGCAGCTTGAGCGGCGGATACGAGCAGTACTTC. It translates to CASSLSGGYEQYF.

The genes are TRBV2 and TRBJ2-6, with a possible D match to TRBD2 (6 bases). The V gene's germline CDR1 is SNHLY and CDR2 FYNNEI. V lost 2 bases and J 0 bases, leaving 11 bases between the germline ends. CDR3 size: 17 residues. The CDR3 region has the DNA TGTGCCAGCAGTGAACCTGGGGGACTCTCTGGGGCCAACGTCCTGACTTTC. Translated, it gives CASSEPGGLSGANVLTF.

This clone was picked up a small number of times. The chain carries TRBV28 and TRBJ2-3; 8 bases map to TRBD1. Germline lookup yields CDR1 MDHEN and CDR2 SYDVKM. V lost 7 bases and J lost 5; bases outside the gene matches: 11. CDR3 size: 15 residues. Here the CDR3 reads CASIFHQDREDTQYF. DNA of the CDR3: TGTGCCAGCATCTTCCACCAGGACAGGGAAGATACGCAGTATTTT.

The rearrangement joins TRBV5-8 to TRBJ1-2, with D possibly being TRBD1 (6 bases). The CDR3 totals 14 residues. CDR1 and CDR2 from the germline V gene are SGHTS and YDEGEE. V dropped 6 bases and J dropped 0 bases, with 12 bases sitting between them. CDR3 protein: CASTWTAANYGYTF. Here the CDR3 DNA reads TGTGCCAGCACCTGGACAGCCGCTAACTATGGCTACACCTTC. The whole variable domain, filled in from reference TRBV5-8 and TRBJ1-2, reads EAGVTQSPTHLIKTRGQQATLRCSPISGHTSVYWYQQALGLGLQFLLWYDEGEERNRGNFPPRFSGRQFPNYSSELNVNALELEDSALYLCASTWTAANYGYTFGSGTRLTVV.

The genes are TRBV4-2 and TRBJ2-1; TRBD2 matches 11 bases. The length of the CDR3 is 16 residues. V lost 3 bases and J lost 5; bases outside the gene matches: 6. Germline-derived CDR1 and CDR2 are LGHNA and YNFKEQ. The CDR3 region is CASSQVAGGPDNEQFF. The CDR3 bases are TGTGCCAGCAGCCAGGTAGCGGGAGGGCCAGACAATGAGCAGTTCTTC.

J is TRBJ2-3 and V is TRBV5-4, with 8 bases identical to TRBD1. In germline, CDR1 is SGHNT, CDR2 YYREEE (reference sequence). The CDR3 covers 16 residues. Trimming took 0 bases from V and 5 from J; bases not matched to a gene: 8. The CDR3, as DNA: TGTGCCAGCAGCTTGGAGTGGCAGGGGGCGGGAGATACGCAGTATTTT. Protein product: CASSLEWQGAGDTQYF.

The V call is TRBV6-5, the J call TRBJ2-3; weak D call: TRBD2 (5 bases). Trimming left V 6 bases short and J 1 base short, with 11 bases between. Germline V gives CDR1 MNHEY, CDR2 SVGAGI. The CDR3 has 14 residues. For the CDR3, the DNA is TGTGCCAGCAGCAGGACTCCAGGCACAGATACGCAGTATTTT. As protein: CASSRTPGTDTQYF.

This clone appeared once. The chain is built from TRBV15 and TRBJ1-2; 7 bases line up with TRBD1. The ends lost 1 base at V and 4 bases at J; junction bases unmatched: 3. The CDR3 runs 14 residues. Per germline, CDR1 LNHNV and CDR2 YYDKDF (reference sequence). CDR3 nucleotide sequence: TGTGCCACCAGCAGAGTGGGGGACAGCTATGGCTACACCTTC. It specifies CATSRVGDSYGYTF.

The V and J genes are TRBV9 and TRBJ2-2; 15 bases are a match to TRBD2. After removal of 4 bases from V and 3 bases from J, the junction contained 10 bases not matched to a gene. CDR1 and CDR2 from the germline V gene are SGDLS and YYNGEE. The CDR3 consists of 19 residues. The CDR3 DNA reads TGTGCCAGCAGCCCCAGCCCAGGACTAGCGGGAGGGGACACCGGGGAGCTGTTTTTT. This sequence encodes CASSPSPGLAGGDTGELFF.

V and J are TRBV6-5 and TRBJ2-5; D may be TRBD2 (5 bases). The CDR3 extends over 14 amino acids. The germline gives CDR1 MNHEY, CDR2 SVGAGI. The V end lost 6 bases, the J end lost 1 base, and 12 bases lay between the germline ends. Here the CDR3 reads CASSPTGIQETQYF. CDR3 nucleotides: TGTGCCAGCAGCCCAACCGGGATCCAAGAGACCCAGTACTTC.

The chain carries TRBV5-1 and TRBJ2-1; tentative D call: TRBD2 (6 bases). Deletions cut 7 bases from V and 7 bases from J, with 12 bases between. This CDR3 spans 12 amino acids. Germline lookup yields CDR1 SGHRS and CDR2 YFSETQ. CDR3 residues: CASGTLGNEQFF. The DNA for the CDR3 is TGCGCCAGCGGGACTCTTGGGAATGAGCAGTTCTTC. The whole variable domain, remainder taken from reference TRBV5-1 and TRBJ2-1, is KAGVTQTPRYLIKTRGQQVTLSCSPISGHRSVSWYQQTPGQGLQFLFEYFSETQRNKGNFPGRFSGRQFSNSRSEMNVSTLELGDSALYLCASGTLGNEQFFGPGTRLTVL.

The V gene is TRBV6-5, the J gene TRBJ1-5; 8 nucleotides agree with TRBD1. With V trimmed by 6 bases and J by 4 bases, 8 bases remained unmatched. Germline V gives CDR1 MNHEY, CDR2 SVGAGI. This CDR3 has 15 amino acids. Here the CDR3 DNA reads TGTGCCAGCAGCTCCCAGGGGGCTCGTAATCAGCCCCAGCATTTT. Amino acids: CASSSQGARNQPQHF.

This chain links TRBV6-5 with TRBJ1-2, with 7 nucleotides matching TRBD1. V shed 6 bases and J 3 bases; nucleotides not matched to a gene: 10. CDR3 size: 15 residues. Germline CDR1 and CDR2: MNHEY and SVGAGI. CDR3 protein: CASRSTDREYYGYTF. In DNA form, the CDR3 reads TGTGCCAGCAGGTCAACCGACAGGGAATACTATGGCTACACCTTC.

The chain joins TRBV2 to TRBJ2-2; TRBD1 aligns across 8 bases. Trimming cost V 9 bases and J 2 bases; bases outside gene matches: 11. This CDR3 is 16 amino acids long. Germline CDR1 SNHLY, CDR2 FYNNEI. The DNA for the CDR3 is TGTGCCAGTCAGACGAATTCAGGGGGCAACACCGGGGAGCTGTTTTTT. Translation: CASQTNSGGNTGELFF.